The clone carrying this T cell receptor (beta chain) has a handful of counts. This sample was taken from a study of T-cell reconstitution after alpha-beta-depleted transplantation in children. A library of TCRbeta sequences, prepared with unique molecular identifiers, was generated. TCRdb itself ran the PCR reads through MiXCR, one entry per CDR3 protein. The sample holds 200,000 to 250,000 distinct CDR3 sequences, 8% to 10% seen once. CDR1 and CDR2 (germline): WNHNN, SYGVQD (reference sequence). The CDR3 length is 13 residues. V was cut by 6 bases and J by 2 bases, with 9 bases left in between. The clonotype was recovered from a human donor who donated a stem cell graft to a child with acute lymphoblastic leukemia. The chain uses TRBV10-1 and TRBJ2-3, with D hard to call. Sample: PBMCs from the stem cell graft donor, taken from the stem cell graft. CDR3 DNA sequence: TGCGCCAGCAGGGATGGGAACACAGATACGCAGTATTTT. Translation: CASRDGNTDTQYF.